This paragraph covers one T cell receptor (beta chain) sequence. What antigen it recognizes has not been identified. Base qualities are not recorded, but no much larger clone differs from it by a single base. The CDR3 runs 13 amino acids, cysteine and phenylalanine included. Here the CDR3 DNA is all that survives: 39 bases in frame from base 1. Sequences SGHRS (CDR1) and YFSETQ (CDR2) are obtained from the germline V gene. The V and J ends are trimmed by 0 bases and 7 bases, leaving 10 bases between them. TCRbeta CDR3 regions were amplified from genomic DNA by means of the immunoSEQ Assay, a bias-controlled multiplex PCR. The paper's data handling went like this. The number of nucleated cells in each sample was estimated from the amplification of reference gene primers within the assay. To quantify the absolute abundance of each unique TCRbeta CDR3 rearrangement, sequence reads were collapsed and filtered. For each sample, productive Simpson clonality was calculated as the square root of Simpson's diversity index over productive rearrangements. The table was pulled from immuneACCESS by TCRdb, which kept in-frame rearrangements only. Such tables lose some clones; where checked, under half of the loss comes from unresolved V genes, and the rest has no known cause. That table is the source of V, J and clone size, and D and trimming were worked out from the DNA. Present in this sample are 70,000 to 95,000 clones, approximately 75% of which were seen just once. The ten top clones hold 10% to 15% of the sample.

Collaborating institutions collected whole blood in K2EDTA tubes following their own protocols. For TCRbeta analysis, collaborators shipped samples in one of three forms: frozen whole blood, isolated PBMCs, or DNA extracted from either of those sample types. These data come from a study of blood T cell repertoires in COVID-19 (dated by TCRdb to about 2020). In the study overall: Samples covering the acute and convalescent phases of COVID-19 were provided by collaborators in the United States, Italy and Spain. The prospective study material was composed of cDNA or gDNA derived from T cells, B-cell-depleted T cells, or PBMCs. Subjects who had been exposed to COVID-19, were actively infected with it, or had recovered from it provided the deeply sampled blood TCRbeta repertoires that made up the dataset. The repertoires were released in a freely available public database meant as a resource for research on the immune response to SARS-CoV-2. Samples were obtained from the ongoing ImmuneRACE study (first 160 participants) and from about 1,300 subjects provided by 6 global collaborators. Nearly every sample came with metadata listing a de-identified subject ID, COVID-19 status, age in years and sex. HLA class I and class II types, where available, came from metadata supplied by the sample provider rather than from assay-based typing. Results the study describes overall, beyond this receptor: How much clinical and demographic metadata was included differed by source and by participant, and the metadata was provided uncurated.

This sequence uses TRBV5-1 and TRBJ1-2, with the D gene uncertain. This TCR came from a human donor in a cohort sampled during active COVID-19. Sample: peripheral blood. The CDR3 protein sequence reads: CASSLVLGGGYTF. At the DNA level, the sequence is TGCGCCAGCAGCTTGGTATTGGGAGGTGGCTACACCTTC.